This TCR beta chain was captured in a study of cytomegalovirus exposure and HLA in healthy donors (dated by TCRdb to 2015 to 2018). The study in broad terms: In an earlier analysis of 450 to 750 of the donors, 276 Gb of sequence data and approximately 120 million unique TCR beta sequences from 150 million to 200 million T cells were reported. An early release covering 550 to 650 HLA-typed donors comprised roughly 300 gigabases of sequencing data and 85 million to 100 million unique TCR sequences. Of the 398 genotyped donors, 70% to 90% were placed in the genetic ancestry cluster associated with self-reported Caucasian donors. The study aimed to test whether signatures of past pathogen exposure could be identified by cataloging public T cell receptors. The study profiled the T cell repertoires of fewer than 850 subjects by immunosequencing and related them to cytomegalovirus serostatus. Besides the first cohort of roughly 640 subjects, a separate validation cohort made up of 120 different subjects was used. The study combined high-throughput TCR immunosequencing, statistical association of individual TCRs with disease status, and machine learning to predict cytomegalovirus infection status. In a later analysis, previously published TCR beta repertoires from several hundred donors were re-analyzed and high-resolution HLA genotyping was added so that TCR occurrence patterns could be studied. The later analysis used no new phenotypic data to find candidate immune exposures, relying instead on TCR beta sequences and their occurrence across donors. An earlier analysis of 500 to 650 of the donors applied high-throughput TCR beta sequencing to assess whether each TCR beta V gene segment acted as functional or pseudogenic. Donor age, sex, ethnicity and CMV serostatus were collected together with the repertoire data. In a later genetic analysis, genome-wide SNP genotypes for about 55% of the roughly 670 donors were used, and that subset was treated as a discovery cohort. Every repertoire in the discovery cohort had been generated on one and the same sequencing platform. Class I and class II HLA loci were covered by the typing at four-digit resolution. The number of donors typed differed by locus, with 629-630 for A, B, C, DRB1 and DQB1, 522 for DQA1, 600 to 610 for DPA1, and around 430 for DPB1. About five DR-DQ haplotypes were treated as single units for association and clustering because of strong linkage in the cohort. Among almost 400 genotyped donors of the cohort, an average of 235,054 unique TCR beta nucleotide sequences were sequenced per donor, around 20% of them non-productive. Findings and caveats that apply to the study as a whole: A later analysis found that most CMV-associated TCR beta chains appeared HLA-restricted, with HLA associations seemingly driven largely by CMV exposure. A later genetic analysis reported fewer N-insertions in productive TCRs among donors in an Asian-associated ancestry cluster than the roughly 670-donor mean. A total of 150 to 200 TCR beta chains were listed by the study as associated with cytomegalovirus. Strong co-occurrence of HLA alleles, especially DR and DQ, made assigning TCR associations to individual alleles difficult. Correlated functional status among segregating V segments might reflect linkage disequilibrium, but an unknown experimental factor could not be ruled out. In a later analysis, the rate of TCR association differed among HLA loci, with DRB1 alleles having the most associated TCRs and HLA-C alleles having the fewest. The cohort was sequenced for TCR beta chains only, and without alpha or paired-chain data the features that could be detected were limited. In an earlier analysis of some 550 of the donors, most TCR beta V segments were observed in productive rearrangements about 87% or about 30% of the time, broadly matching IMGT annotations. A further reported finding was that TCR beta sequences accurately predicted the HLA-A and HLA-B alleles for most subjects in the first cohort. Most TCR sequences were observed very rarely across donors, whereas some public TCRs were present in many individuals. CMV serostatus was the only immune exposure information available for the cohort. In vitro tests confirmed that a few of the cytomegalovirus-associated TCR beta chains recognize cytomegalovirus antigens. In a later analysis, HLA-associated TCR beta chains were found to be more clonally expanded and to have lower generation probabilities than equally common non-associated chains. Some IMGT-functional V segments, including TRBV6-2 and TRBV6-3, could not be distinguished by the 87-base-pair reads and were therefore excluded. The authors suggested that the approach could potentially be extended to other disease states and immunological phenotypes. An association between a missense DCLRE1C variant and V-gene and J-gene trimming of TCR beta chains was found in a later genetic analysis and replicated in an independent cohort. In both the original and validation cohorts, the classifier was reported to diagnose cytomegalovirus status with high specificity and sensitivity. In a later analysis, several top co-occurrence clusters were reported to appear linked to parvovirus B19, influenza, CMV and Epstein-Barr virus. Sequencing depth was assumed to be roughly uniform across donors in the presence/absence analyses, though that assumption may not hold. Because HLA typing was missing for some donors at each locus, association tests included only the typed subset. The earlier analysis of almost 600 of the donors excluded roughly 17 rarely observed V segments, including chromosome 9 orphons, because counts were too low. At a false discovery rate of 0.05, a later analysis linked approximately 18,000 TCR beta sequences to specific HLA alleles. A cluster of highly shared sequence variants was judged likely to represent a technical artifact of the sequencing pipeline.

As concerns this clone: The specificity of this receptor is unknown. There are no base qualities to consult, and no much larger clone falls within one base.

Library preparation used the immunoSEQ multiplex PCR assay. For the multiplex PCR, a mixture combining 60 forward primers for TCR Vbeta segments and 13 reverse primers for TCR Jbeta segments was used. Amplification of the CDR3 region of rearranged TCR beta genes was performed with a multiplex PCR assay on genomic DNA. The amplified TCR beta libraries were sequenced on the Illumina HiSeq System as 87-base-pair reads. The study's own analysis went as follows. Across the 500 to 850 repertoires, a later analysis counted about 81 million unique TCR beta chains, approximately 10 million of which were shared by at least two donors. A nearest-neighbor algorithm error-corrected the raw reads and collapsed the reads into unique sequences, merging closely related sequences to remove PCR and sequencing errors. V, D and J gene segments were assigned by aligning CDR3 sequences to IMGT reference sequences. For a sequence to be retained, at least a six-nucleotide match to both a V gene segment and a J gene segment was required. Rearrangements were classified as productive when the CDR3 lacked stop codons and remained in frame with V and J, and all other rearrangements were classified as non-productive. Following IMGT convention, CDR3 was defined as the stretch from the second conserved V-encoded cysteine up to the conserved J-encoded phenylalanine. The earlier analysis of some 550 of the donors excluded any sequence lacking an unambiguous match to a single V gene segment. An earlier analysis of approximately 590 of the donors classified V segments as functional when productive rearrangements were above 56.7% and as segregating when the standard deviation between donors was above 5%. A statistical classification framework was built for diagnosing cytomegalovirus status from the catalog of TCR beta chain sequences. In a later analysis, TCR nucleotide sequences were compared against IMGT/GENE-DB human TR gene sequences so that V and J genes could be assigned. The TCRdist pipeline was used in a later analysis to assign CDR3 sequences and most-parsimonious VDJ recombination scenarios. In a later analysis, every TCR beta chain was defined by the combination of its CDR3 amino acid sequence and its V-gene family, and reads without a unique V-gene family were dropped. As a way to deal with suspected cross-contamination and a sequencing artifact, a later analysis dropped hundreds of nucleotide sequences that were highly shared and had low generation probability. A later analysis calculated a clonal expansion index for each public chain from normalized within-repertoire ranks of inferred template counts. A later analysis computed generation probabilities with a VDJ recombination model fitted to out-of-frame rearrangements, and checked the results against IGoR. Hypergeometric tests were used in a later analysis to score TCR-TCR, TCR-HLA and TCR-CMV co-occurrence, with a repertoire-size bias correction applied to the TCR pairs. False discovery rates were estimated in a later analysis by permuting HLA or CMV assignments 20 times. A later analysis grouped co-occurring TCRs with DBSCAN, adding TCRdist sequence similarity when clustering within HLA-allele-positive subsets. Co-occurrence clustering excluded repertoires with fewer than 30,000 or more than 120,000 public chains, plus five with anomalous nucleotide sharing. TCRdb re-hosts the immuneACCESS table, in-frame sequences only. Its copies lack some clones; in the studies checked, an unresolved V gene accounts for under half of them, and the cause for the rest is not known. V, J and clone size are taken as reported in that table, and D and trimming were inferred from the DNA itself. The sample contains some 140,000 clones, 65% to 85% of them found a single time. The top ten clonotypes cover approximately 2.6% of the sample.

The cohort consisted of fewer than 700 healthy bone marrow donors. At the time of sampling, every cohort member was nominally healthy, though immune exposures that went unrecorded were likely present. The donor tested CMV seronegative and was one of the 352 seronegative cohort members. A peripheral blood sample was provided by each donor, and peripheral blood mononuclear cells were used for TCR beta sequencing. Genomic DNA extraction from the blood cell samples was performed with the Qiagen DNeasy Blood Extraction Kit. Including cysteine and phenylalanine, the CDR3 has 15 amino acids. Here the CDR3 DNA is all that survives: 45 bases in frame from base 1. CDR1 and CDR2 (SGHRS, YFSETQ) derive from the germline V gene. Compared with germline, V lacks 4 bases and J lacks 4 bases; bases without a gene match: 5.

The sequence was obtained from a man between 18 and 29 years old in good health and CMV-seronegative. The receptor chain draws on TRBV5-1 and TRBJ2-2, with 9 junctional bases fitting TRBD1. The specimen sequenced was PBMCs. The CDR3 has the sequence CASSPGTGSTGELFF. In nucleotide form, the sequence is TGCGCCAGCAGCCCCGGGACAGGGTCCACCGGGGAGCTGTTTTTT. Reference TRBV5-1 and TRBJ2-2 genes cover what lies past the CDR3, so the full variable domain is KAGVTQTPRYLIKTRGQQVTLSCSPISGHRSVSWYQQTPGQGLQFLFEYFSETQRNKGNFPGRFSGRQFSNSRSEMNVSTLELGDSALYLCASSPGTGSTGELFFGEGSRLTVL.